The 20 T cell receptor beta chains below come from one sample, sequenced in a study of technical replicates of blood from a handful of donors. Libraries were prepared by immunoSEQ multiplex PCR; TCRdb keeps only in-frame clonotypes and omits some of them. Of fewer than 95,000 clones listed, about 94% were seen once; the top ten hold over 0.25%. The sequenced material came from T cells isolated from PBMCs. The receptor set was obtained from a human donor in good health.

The chain couples TRBV5-5 to TRBJ1-2, with D perhaps matching TRBD1 (6 bases). This CDR3 has 13 residues. Between the trimmed V and J ends, which lost 2 bases and 4 bases, there was a span of 9 bases. Germline values: CDR1 SGHKS, CDR2 YYEKEE (reference sequence). The CDR3 region is CASSFLDSYGYTF. DNA of the CDR3: TGTGCCAGCAGCTTCCTGGACAGCTATGGCTACACCTTC.

The rearrangement links TRBV4-2 to TRBJ1-1, with TRBD1 identical over 8 bases. Germline loops: CDR1 LGHNA, CDR2 YNFKEQ. The CDR3 loop spans 16 amino acids. V lost 2 bases, J lost 1 base, and 6 bases stayed unmatched. The CDR3 DNA reads as TGTGCCAGCAGCCAACCCCTAGGACAGGGGAACACTGAAGCTTTCTTT. Translating it yields CASSQPLGQGNTEAFF.

CDR3 loop: CMALGTGDYEQYF. The DNA for the CDR3 is TGCATGGCCTTGGGGACAGGGGACTACGAGCAGTACTTC. This rearrangement joins TRBV29-1 to TRBJ2-7, with TRBD1 matching 10 bases. This CDR3 comprises 13 residues. Germline loops: CDR1 SQVTM, CDR2 ANQGSEA.

The chain uses TRBV6-1 and TRBJ1-6, with D possibly TRBD1 on 5 matching bases. This CDR3 spans 13 amino acids. Germline assignment: CDR1 MNHNS and CDR2 SASEGT. Trimming stripped 7 bases from V and 8 bases from J, with 12 bases between. The CDR3 bases are TGTGCCAGCACGGCAGGGAGGCATTCACCCCTCCACTTT. This gives the protein CASTAGRHSPLHF.

This clone occurred once. The chain links TRBV4-1 to TRBJ2-2; tentative D call: TRBD2 (6 bases). CDR3 size: 20 residues. Trimming removed 0 bases from V and 4 bases from J, with 24 bases in between. Looked up from germline, CDR1 is MGHRA and CDR2 is YSYEKL. The CDR3 reads CASSQDWKVTAPGVTGELFF. CDR3 bases: TGCGCCAGCAGCCAAGATTGGAAGGTTACGGCGCCGGGGGTCACCGGGGAGCTGTTTTTT.

This sequence joins TRBV5-4 and TRBJ2-1, with a possible D match to TRBD2 (5 bases). CDR1 is SGHNT and CDR2 is YYREEE in the germline V gene (reference sequence). CDR3 length equals 13 residues. The V and J ends lost 10 bases and 4 bases respectively, with 15 bases between them. The CDR3 coding sequence is TGTGCCTTCACCGGGGTGATTTACAATGAGCAGTTCTTC. This encodes CAFTGVIYNEQFF.

This clone was seen only a few times. The rearrangement uses TRBV7-3 and TRBJ2-7; 9 bases are shared with TRBD1. The CDR3 spans 16 residues. Germline V lookup: CDR1 SGHTA, CDR2 FQGTGA. Trimming at V came to 5 bases and at J to 0 bases, leaving 8 bases not matched to a gene. The CDR3 DNA reads as TGTGCCAGCAGCCAATACGGGACAGGGAGCTCCTACGAGCAGTACTTC. It codes for CASSQYGTGSSYEQYF.

This chain connects TRBV5-1 to TRBJ2-1, with 8 bases matching TRBD2. V lost 0 bases, J lost 6 bases, and 5 bases stayed unmatched. The CDR3 is made up of 15 amino acids. Germline CDR1 and CDR2: SGHRS and YFSETQ. CDR3 protein: CASSLVVAGLNEQFF. The CDR3, as DNA: TGCGCCAGCAGCTTGGTGGTAGCGGGACTCAATGAGCAGTTCTTC.

The gene calls are TRBV7-8 and TRBJ2-7; D uncertain. Germline loops: CDR1 SGHVS, CDR2 FQNEAQ. With 5 bases removed from V and 0 bases from J, the gap between germline ends came to 14 bases. CDR3 size: 15 residues. The CDR3: CASSIGRFFSYEQYF. CDR3 bases: TGTGCCAGCAGCATCGGCAGGTTTTTCTCCTACGAGCAGTACTTC.

The chain joins TRBV2 to TRBJ2-7; the match to TRBD2 covers 8 bases. The length of the CDR3 is 12 residues. V lost 8 bases to trimming and J lost 6 bases; unmatched junction nucleotides: 6. The germline gives CDR1 SNHLY, CDR2 FYNNEI. The CDR3 reads CASLGLGFEQYF. The CDR3 DNA reads as TGTGCCAGCCTGGGACTAGGGTTCGAGCAGTACTTC.

The chain has TRBV5-1 and TRBJ2-1; 9 nucleotides line up with TRBD1. The ends lost 4 bases at V and 6 bases at J; junction bases unmatched: 5. Germline CDR1 reads SGHRS; CDR2 reads YFSETQ. The CDR3 totals 14 residues. CDR3 sequence (DNA): TGCGCCAGCAGCAAGGGACAGGGTGGCAATGAGCAGTTCTTC. It yields the protein CASSKGQGGNEQFF.

The rearrangement joins TRBV7-9 to TRBJ2-1; TRBD1 matches at 9 bases. The CDR3 totals 17 residues. With 2 bases clipped from V and 8 bases from J, the junction kept 13 bases outside the gene matches. CDR1 is SEHNR and CDR2 is FQNEAQ in the germline V gene (reference sequence). CDR3 sequence reads: CASSLKPPGQGRDEQFF. As DNA, the CDR3 is TGTGCCAGCAGCTTAAAGCCCCCTGGACAGGGGAGAGATGAGCAGTTCTTC.

This chain links TRBV4-1 with TRBJ1-2; 9 nucleotides align to TRBD1. The CDR3 consists of 15 residues. Germline assignment: CDR1 MGHRA and CDR2 YSYEKL. J was trimmed by 6 bases and V by 4 bases; bases with no gene match: 9. The CDR3 loop reads CASSPPGQGANGYTF. CDR3 nucleotide sequence: TGCGCCAGCAGCCCACCGGGACAGGGAGCGAATGGCTACACCTTC.

V gene TRBV6-5 combines with J gene TRBJ1-1, with D possibly TRBD1 on 6 matching bases. This CDR3 region has 13 residues. Per the germline V gene, CDR1 is MNHEY and CDR2 is SVGAGI. Trimming took off 4 bases at V and 10 bases at J, with 16 bases between the two ends. In DNA form, the CDR3 reads TGTGCCAGCAGTTCTCACCACAGGGTAGGAGCTTTCTTT. Amino acids: CASSSHHRVGAFF.

The CDR3: CASSESGQQETQYF. The CDR3 coding sequence is TGCGCCAGCAGTGAGTCCGGACAGCAAGAGACCCAGTACTTC. The chain links TRBV10-1 to TRBJ2-5; the D gene is possibly TRBD1 (6 bases). This CDR3 contains 14 residues. The germline CDR1 and CDR2 sequences are WNHNN and SYGVQD (reference sequence). The V end was cut by 0 bases, the J end by 2 bases, with 7 bases between.

This rearrangement joins TRBV5-6 to TRBJ1-1; unclear D gene. Germline values: CDR1 SGHDT, CDR2 YYEEEE. This CDR3 has 14 amino acids. V was clipped by 0 bases and J by 10 bases, with 16 bases between them. This CDR3 reads CASSLAAGLVGAFF. The CDR3 DNA reads TGTGCCAGCAGCTTGGCCGCAGGACTGGTTGGAGCTTTCTTT.

As concerns this clone: The sample contains more than one DNA sequence encoding this CDR3. This sequence joins TRBV5-1 and TRBJ1-1; 11 bases are a match to TRBD1. The CDR3 has 14 amino acids. Germline CDR1 and CDR2: SGHRS and YFSETQ. V lost 3 bases and J lost 4; bases outside the gene matches: 2. The DNA of the CDR3 is TGCGCCAGCAGCTCCGGGACAGGGGGCACTGAAGCTTTCTTT. Translation: CASSSGTGGTEAFF.

V and J are TRBV2 and TRBJ2-5, with a possible D match to TRBD2 (6 bases). This CDR3 contains 14 residues. Trimming stripped 4 bases from V and 1 base from J, with 10 bases between. From germline, CDR1 is SNHLY and CDR2 FYNNEI. CDR3 loop: CASSVAAFQETQYF. CDR3 in DNA: TGTGCCAGCAGTGTAGCGGCTTTCCAAGAGACCCAGTACTTC.

The genes are TRBV27 and TRBJ2-1; 16 positions match TRBD2. The junction had 7 bases not matched to a gene; V was cut back by 6 bases and J by 8 bases. CDR1 MNHEY and CDR2 SMNVEV come from the germline V gene (reference sequence). CDR3 length: 16 amino acids. CDR3: CASRGLAGGSRDEQFF. The CDR3 nucleotides are TGTGCCAGCAGGGGACTAGCGGGGGGGTCAAGGGATGAGCAGTTCTTC.

The rearrangement joins TRBV5-4 to TRBJ2-7; no clear D. V lost 2 bases to trimming and J lost 3 bases, with 12 bases between them. CDR3 length equals 14 residues. CDR1 is SGHNT, CDR2 YYREEE, per germline (reference sequence). This chain's CDR3 is CASSFSLSSYEQYF. Written as DNA, the CDR3 is TGTGCCAGCAGCTTTAGTTTGAGTAGCTACGAGCAGTACTTC.